Listed here is a single TCR beta chain. Which antigen it targets is not known. Nothing much larger sits one base from this clone, and base qualities are not available. This sample is drawn from a study of shared clonotypes between healthy human individuals (dated by TCRdb to the early 2020s). For context, the study as a whole: The cohort included three men and a couple of women between 18 and 49 years of age. To increase sequencing depth and limit assay-specific biases, TCR repertoire library preparation and sequencing were carried out by different laboratories using diverse techniques. For each donor, CD4 naive and CD4 memory were each given three plates, CD8 naive was given two plates, and CD8 memory was given one plate. Leukapheresis yielded between about 0.94 and 9 billion PBMCs per donor. To estimate repertoire size and how much clonotypes are shared between individuals, the study performed deep sequencing of blood TCR repertoires from a few healthy adults. Points the paper makes about the study in general: Because the study included only a small number of donors, the genetic and exposure-history diversity represented was limited. Incomplete sequencing was indicated by rarefaction of sorted-subset datasets, despite the large sequencing depth. Clonotypes shared by all four sorted-subset donors showed higher generation probabilities than non-shared clonotypes. Pairwise subsampling led to the expectation that sequencing depth would affect the degree of clonotype sharing among donors. Estimated clonotype richness was generally larger for naive than for memory subsets. Sampling was restricted to blood, and TCR repertoires in tissues likely differ from the TCR repertoires found in blood. Approximately 5% of naive CD4, around 3.5% of naive CD8, roughly 2.4% of memory CD4, and approximately 0.4% of memory CD8 clonotypes were shared across several donors.

Using the deep immunoSEQ assay, multiplex PCR amplified TCR CDR3 regions from genomic DNA. Extracted genomic DNA from each cell subset was distributed evenly across all wells of several immunoSEQ 96-well plates, and each plate was treated as a replicate. Each replicate PCR for sorted subsets received around 200 ng genomic DNA, equal to roughly 29,000 T cell genomes. Purified libraries were quantified with a Qubit 3.0 fluorometer, sized on a Bioanalyzer 2100, and re-quantified with the KAPA Library Quantification kit. A separate single-read 150-cycle Illumina NextSeq 550 flow cell was used to sequence each immunoSEQ 96-well plate. Per the source publication's procedure: The immunoSEQ output contained only junctional sequences without quality scores, so filtering could not match that applied to full-length reads. Sequences were annotated with PyIR, a Python wrapper for IgBLAST v1.9, and V/J genes and CDR3 were assigned using IMGT germline references. Reads were filtered out if the reads had weak V/J assignments (E-value above 1e-6), no CDR3, stop codons, out-of-frame junctions, or ambiguous translated residues. V3J clonotypes were defined as sequences sharing the same inferred V gene, J gene, and CDR3 amino acid sequence. The percentage overlap between two repertoires was calculated by dividing the number of shared unique clonotypes by the size of the smaller repertoire. Richness of each repertoire was evaluated using RTK rarefaction, the Chao1 estimator, and Recon v2.1 estimates of unobserved clonotypes. Generation probabilities were computed with OLGA for all TCRbeta clonotypes obtained by the gDNA method from several donors. TCRdb retrieved this table from immuneACCESS and kept in-frame rearrangements only. Not all clones are present; in checked studies, unresolved V genes account for under half, and no reason is known for the remainder. V, J and clone size reflect that table, while D and trimming were determined from the DNA. In all, the sample holds roughly 2,000,000 clones, and 93% of those were seen once. 1.5% to 2% of the sample is in the top ten clones.

CD8 naive samples were obtained by positive selection for CCR7 among CD45RO-negative cells, yielding a CD45RA+CCR7+ population from which TemRA cells were excluded. The donors were healthy, HIV-negative adults with no recently reported acute infections or vaccinations. Every donor was a Caucasian adult residing in Nashville, Tennessee, USA. Blood was obtained by leukapheresis, after which PBMCs were separated by Ficoll-Histopaque density gradient centrifugation and cryopreserved in liquid nitrogen vapor phase. Analytical flow cytometry was used to check the purity and quantity of each magnetically sorted T cell population. Genomic DNA was isolated from every sorted fraction and measured by UV absorbance on a Nanodrop 2000c. Reading the germline V gene gives CDR1 SGHDN and CDR2 FVKESK. From the cysteine through the phenylalanine, the CDR3 covers 12 amino acids. The entry retains the CDR3 DNA only, 36 bases that are in frame from base 1. The germline ends are 2 bases apart after V is trimmed by 0 bases and J by 4 bases.

The sequence was obtained from a man aged 18 to 29 in good health. Some clones in this sample may be carry-over from other donors' samples. The sequencing sample was made of naive CD8+ T cells from PBMCs. The cell subset or site label, as the study defines it: CD45RA+CCR7+. Here the chain combines TRBV14 and TRBJ2-3; the D gene assignment is ambiguous. The DNA sequence is TGTGCCAGCAGCCAAGAAGCAGATACGCAGTATTTT. It is translated as CASSQEADTQYF. The CDR3 plus the reference TRBV14 and TRBJ2-3 genes for the other parts give the full variable domain: EAGVTQFPSHSVIEKGQTVTLRCDPISGHDNLYWYRRVMGKEIKFLLHFVKESKQDESGMPNNRFLAERTGGTYSTLKVQPAELEDSGVYFCASSQEADTQYFGPGTRLTVL.